This is a list of T cell receptor beta chains from one sample in a study of preoperative IRX-2 immunotherapy in early breast cancer. Assay used: immunoSEQ multiplex PCR; TCRdb lists only in-frame clones, some missing. In the table there are under 40,000 clones, about 95% of which are singletons. Sample collection occurred from a patient treated with IRX-2 immunotherapy. These TCRs come from a human donor with breast cancer. The CDR3 runs from the conserved cysteine through the conserved F or W. Each record gives: V gene, clone size, D gene, J gene, CDR3 protein, CDR3 DNA. D genes are given only for firm matches. Size tells how often a clone was seen (once, few, many) or the class of an expanded clone, and some rows leave it out.

>TRBV15|NA|NA|TRBJ2-3
CATSMAVDTQYF
TGTGCCACCAGCATGGCGGTAGATACGCAGTATTTT
>TRBV5-1|NA|NA|TRBJ2-7
CASSFREGSSYEQYF
TGCGCCAGCAGCTTTCGAGAGGGGAGCTCCTACGAGCAGTACTTC
>TRBV18|NA|NA|TRBJ2-1
CASSPTSDLNNEQFF
TGTGCCAGCTCACCAACTTCGGACCTCAACAATGAGCAGTTCTTC
>TRBV28|once|NA|TRBJ2-7
CASSLEYSYEQYF
TGTGCCAGCAGTCTCGAATACTCCTACGAGCAGTACTTC
>TRBV11-2|NA|TRBD1|TRBJ2-3
CASSLTTGGMDTQYF
TGTGCCAGCAGCTTGACCACAGGGGGGATGGATACGCAGTATTTT
>TRBV4-1|once|NA|TRBJ2-1
CASSPEEPGAHNEQFF
TGCGCCAGCAGCCCCGAAGAGCCAGGGGCCCACAATGAGCAGTTCTTC
>TRBV28|NA|TRBD1|TRBJ2-7
CASSAGTGTHEQYF
TGTGCCAGCAGTGCCGGGACAGGGACCCACGAGCAGTACTTC
>TRBV10-1|NA|TRBD2|TRBJ2-1
CASSESTSGGNEQFF
TGCGCCAGCAGTGAGTCGACTAGCGGGGGGAATGAGCAGTTCTTC
>TRBV14|NA|TRBD2|TRBJ2-7
CASSLTSNHEQYF
TGTGCCAGCAGCCTGACTAGCAACCACGAGCAGTACTTC
>TRBV19|NA|NA|TRBJ1-5
CASSINTNQPQHF
TGTGCCAGTAGTATAAATACCAATCAGCCCCAGCATTTT
>TRBV30|NA|NA|TRBJ1-2
CAWSVLLDSYGYTF
TGTGCCTGGAGTGTACTGCTGGACAGCTATGGCTACACCTTC